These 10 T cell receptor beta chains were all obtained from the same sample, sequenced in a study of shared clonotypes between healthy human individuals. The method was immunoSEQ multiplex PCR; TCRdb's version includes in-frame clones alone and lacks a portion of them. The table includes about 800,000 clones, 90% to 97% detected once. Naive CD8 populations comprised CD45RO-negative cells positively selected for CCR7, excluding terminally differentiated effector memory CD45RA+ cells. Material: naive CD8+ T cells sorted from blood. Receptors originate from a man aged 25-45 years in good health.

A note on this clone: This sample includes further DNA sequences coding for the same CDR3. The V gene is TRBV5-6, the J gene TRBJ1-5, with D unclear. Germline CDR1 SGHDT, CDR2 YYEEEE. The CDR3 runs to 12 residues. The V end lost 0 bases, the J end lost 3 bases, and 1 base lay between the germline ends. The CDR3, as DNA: TGTGCCAGCAGCTTGGACAATCAGCCCCAGCATTTT. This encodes CASSLDNQPQHF.

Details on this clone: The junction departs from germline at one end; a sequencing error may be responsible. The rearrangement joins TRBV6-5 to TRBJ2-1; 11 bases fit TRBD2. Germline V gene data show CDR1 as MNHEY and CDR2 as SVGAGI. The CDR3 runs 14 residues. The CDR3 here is CASSELAGVSPQIF. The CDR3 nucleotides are TGTGCCAGCAGTGAACTAGCGGGAGTTAGTCCGCAAATCTTC.

This chain's CDR3 is CASSRAASFGSYEQYF. CDR3 nucleotide sequence: TGTGCCAGCAGCCGCGCCGCGAGCTTTGGGTCTTACGAGCAGTACTTC. The rearrangement links TRBV14 to TRBJ2-7; no definite D call. This CDR3 has 16 amino acids. Germline-derived CDR1 and CDR2 are SGHDN and FVKESK. V was shortened by 4 bases and J by 4 bases, with 20 bases between the two germline ends.

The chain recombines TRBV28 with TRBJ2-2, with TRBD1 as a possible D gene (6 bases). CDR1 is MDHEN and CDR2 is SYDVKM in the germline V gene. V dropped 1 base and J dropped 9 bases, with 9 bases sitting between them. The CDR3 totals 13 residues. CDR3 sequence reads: CASSLYGTRELFF. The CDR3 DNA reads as TGTGCCAGCAGTTTATACGGGACAAGGGAGCTGTTTTTT.

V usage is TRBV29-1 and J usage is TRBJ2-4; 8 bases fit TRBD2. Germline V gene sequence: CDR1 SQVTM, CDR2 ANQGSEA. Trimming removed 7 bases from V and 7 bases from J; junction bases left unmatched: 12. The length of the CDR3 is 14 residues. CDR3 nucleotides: TGCAGCGCTATCCTAGCGGGCTCCGGGAACATTCAGTACTTC. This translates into CSAILAGSGNIQYF.

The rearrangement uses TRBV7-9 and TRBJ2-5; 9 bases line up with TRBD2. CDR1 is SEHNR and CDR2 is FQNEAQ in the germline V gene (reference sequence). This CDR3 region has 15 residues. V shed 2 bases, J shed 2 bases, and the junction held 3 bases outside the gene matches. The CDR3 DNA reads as TGTGCCAGCAGCTTATGGCGGGAGGGGCAAGAGACCCAGTACTTC. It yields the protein CASSLWREGQETQYF.

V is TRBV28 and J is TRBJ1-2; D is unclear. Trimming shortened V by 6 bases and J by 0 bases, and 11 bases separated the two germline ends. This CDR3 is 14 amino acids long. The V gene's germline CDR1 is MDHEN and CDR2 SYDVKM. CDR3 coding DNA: TGTGCCAGCAGACCCCTGGATGCTAACTATGGCTACACCTTC. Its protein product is CASRPLDANYGYTF.

The CDR3 bases are TGTGCCAGCAGCACGAAGATTCGTGAGCGGGAGACCCAGTACTTC. Residues: CASSTKIRERETQYF. The V call is TRBV28, the J call TRBJ2-5; D may be TRBD2 (5 bases). CDR1 is MDHEN and CDR2 is SYDVKM in the germline V gene. Trimming removed 6 bases at V and 5 bases at J, with 19 bases between. The CDR3 has 15 amino acids.

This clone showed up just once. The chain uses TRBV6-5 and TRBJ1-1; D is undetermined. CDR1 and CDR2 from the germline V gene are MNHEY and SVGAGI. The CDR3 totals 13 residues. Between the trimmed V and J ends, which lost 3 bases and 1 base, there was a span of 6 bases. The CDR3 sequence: CASSYKWNTEAFF. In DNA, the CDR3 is TGTGCCAGCAGTTATAAGTGGAACACTGAAGCTTTCTTT.

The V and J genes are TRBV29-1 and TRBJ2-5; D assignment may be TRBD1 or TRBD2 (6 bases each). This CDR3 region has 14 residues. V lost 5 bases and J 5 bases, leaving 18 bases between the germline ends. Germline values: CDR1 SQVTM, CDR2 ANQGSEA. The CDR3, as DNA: TGCAGCGTTCCGGGGGAACTAGGACAGGAGACCCAGTACTTC. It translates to CSVPGELGQETQYF.